Listed here are 21 T cell receptor beta chains from one sample, sequenced in a study of T cells after yellow fever vaccination. MiXCR, run by TCRdb on the 5' RACE reads, gives a single entry per CDR3 protein. The sample includes roughly 140,000 distinct CDR3 sequences, about 8% of them seen just once. This specimen was CD4+ T cells sorted from PBMCs, taken 5 days after the yellow fever booster vaccination. The receptors were sampled from a man younger than 45 who received the YFV17D yellow fever vaccine.

This clonotype was recorded at least ten times. The chain employs TRBV7-2 and TRBJ2-7, with D unresolved. The CDR3 is made up of 12 amino acids. The V end lost 2 bases, the J end lost 2 bases, and 4 bases lay between the germline ends. Germline V CDR1 and CDR2: SGHTA, FQGNSA. The CDR3 bases are TGTGCCAGCAGCTTATTGCCCTACGAGCAGTACTTC. This codes for CASSLLPYEQYF.

This clonotype was counted many times. J is TRBJ2-1 and V is TRBV29-1, with 13 bases aligning to TRBD2. V was pared by 7 bases and J by 6 bases, with 0 bases of the junction left unmatched. The CDR3 contains 12 residues. The V gene's germline CDR1 is SQVTM and CDR2 ANQGSEA. For the CDR3, the DNA is TGCAGCGGGACTAGCGGGAGCAATGAGCAGTTCTTC. This encodes CSGTSGSNEQFF.

This clonotype has at least ten counts. This rearrangement joins TRBV7-2 to TRBJ1-1; the D gene is possibly TRBD1 (6 bases). Germline V CDR1 and CDR2: SGHTA, FQGNSA. CDR3 length equals 15 residues. Between the trimmed V and J ends, which lost 0 bases and 2 bases, there was a span of 10 bases. The CDR3 loop is CASSLARGTNTEAFF. The CDR3 nucleotides are TGTGCCAGCAGCTTAGCGAGGGGGACTAACACTGAAGCTTTCTTT.

This clonotype has a count of ten or more. The rearrangement joins TRBV6-1 to TRBJ2-1, with 11 bases aligning to TRBD2. CDR3 size: 16 residues. V was pared by 6 bases and J by 8 bases, with 12 bases of the junction left unmatched. Germline assignment: CDR1 MNHNS and CDR2 SASEGT. In DNA form, the CDR3 reads TGTGCCAGCAGGATATCATTAGCGGGAGGGCCCTATGAGCAGTTCTTC. Translation: CASRISLAGGPYEQFF.

This clonotype showed up many times. This chain connects TRBV20-1 to TRBJ2-1; 10 bases agree with TRBD2. The CDR3 is made up of 14 amino acids. From germline, CDR1 is DFQATT and CDR2 SNEGSKA (reference sequence). The junction had 9 bases not matched to a gene; V was cut back by 7 bases and J by 6 bases. The CDR3 DNA sequence: TGCAGTGAGAAACTAGCGGGAAAGGCCAATGAGCAGTTCTTC. Amino acid sequence: CSEKLAGKANEQFF.

This clonotype was picked up many times. The rearrangement uses TRBV9 and TRBJ2-7, with D uncertain. The CDR3 has 12 residues. Looked up from germline, CDR1 is SGDLS and CDR2 is YYNGEE. Trimming stripped 4 bases from V and 5 bases from J, with 10 bases between. CDR3 sequence (DNA): TGTGCCAGCAGCCCACGAGGCCACGAGCAGTACTTC. The encoded protein is CASSPRGHEQYF.

This clonotype came up many times. The CDR3 spells CASRDRAPTDTQYF. CDR3 DNA: TGTGCCAGCAGGGACCGCGCTCCCACAGATACGCAGTATTTT. This sequence joins TRBV7-2 and TRBJ2-3; D is unresolved. V was shortened by 6 bases and J by 2 bases, with 12 bases between the two germline ends. CDR3 length: 14 amino acids. CDR1 is SGHTA, CDR2 FQGNSA, per germline.

This clonotype was seen once. One end of the junction fails to match germline, which may point to a read error. The chain combines TRBV20-1 with TRBJ2-3, with TRBD2 matching over 8 bases. The CDR3 sequence is 15 residues long. Looked up from germline, CDR1 is DFQATT and CDR2 is SNEGSKA (reference sequence). CDR3 in DNA: TGCTGTGCCCCCCCGGGGGCGGGGGGATACTATACGCAGTATTTT. Protein sequence: CCAPPGAGGYYTQYF.

This clonotype was seen ten or more times. V is TRBV20-1 and J is TRBJ2-1, with 11 nucleotides matching TRBD2. V was pared by 4 bases and J by 8 bases, with 13 bases of the junction left unmatched. In germline, CDR1 is DFQATT, CDR2 SNEGSKA (reference sequence). The CDR3 spans 16 residues. CDR3 coding DNA: TGCAGTGCTACGGCCCCCAGGGTAGCGGGAGGGTATGAGCAGTTCTTC. Translation: CSATAPRVAGGYEQFF.

This clonotype occurred a few times. The V call is TRBV5-4, the J call TRBJ2-1; 8 nucleotides agree with TRBD1. Germline V gene lookup returns CDR1 SGHNT and CDR2 YYREEE (reference sequence). This CDR3 spans 15 amino acids. V lost 4 bases to trimming and J lost 7 bases; unmatched junction nucleotides: 10. DNA of the CDR3: TGTGCCAGCAGCCTGGCCAGGGGGCAAAGGAATGAGCAGTTCTTC. Translation: CASSLARGQRNEQFF.

This clonotype was found many times. The chain is built from TRBV11-2 and TRBJ2-5, with D perhaps assigned TRBD1 or TRBD2 (5 bases each). The CDR3 has 14 amino acids. The V end was cut by 2 bases, the J end by 4 bases, with 11 bases between. Germline V gives CDR1 SGHAT, CDR2 FQNNGV. The CDR3 protein is CASSLSKGRETQYF. The CDR3 nucleotides read TGTGCCAGCAGCTTATCAAAGGGACGAGAGACCCAGTACTTC.

This clonotype has a count of ten or more. J is TRBJ2-1 and V is TRBV19, with D perhaps TRBD1 (5 bases). Germline loops: CDR1 LNHDA, CDR2 SQIVND (reference sequence). The length of the CDR3 is 12 residues. Trimming left V 8 bases short and J 4 bases short, with 9 bases between. CDR3 nucleotides: TGTGCCAGTTCTTACAGGTACAATGAGCAGTTCTTC. Protein product: CASSYRYNEQFF.

The sample holds many counts of this clonotype. The chain is built from TRBV12-5 and TRBJ2-1; no clear D. CDR1 is LGHNT, CDR2 FRNRAP, per germline. CDR3 length: 11 residues. V was trimmed by 1 base and J by 15 bases, leaving 10 bases between them. CDR3 residues: CASGLAPDPFF. The CDR3 DNA reads as TGTGCTAGTGGTTTGGCCCCAGACCCGTTCTTC.

This clonotype was detected many times. This chain uses TRBV29-1 with TRBJ2-1, with 9 bases that match TRBD2. Germline V CDR1 and CDR2: SQVTM, ANQGSEA. Trimming took 4 bases from V and 4 from J; bases not matched to a gene: 2. The length of the CDR3 is 13 residues. The CDR3 reads CSVATSGYNEQFF. CDR3 bases: TGCAGCGTTGCAACTAGCGGGTACAATGAGCAGTTCTTC.

This clonotype was seen ten or more times. The chain combines TRBV6-5 with TRBJ1-4; a weak D match, TRBD1 (6 bases). Deletions cut 2 bases from V and 5 bases from J, with 9 bases between. Germline V CDR1 and CDR2: MNHEY, SVGAGI. CDR3 length: 14 amino acids. The CDR3 here is CASSYNTGNEKLFF. The CDR3 bases are TGTGCCAGCAGTTACAATACAGGGAATGAAAAACTGTTTTTT.

This clonotype was found many times. The chain combines TRBV20-1 with TRBJ2-7; 7 positions match TRBD1. Trimming at V came to 7 bases and at J to 2 bases, leaving 8 bases not matched to a gene. CDR1 is DFQATT and CDR2 is SNEGSKA in the germline V gene (reference sequence). The CDR3 is 13 residues long. CDR3 amino acids: CSGSGGPTYEQYF. CDR3 nucleotide sequence: TGCAGTGGGTCAGGGGGACCTACCTACGAGCAGTACTTC.

The table lists this clonotype with many counts. The rearrangement uses TRBV7-9 and TRBJ2-5; the D gene could be TRBD1 or TRBD2 (5 bases each). This CDR3 comprises 14 residues. V was pared by 6 bases and J by 5 bases, with 16 bases between. Germline values: CDR1 SEHNR, CDR2 FQNEAQ (reference sequence). The CDR3 protein is CASRITGRGETQYF. The DNA for the CDR3 is TGTGCCAGCAGAATTACGGGACGGGGCGAGACCCAGTACTTC.

This clonotype was seen at least ten times. The chain recombines TRBV11-2 with TRBJ2-3; 10 bases fit TRBD2. V shed 5 bases and J 4 bases; nucleotides not matched to a gene: 12. Germline values: CDR1 SGHAT, CDR2 FQNNGV. The CDR3 has 17 amino acids. CDR3 loop: CASSQRTSGSRSDTQYF. DNA for the CDR3: TGTGCCAGCAGCCAAAGGACTAGCGGTAGCCGGTCAGATACGCAGTATTTT.

In its sample, this clonotype was seen many times. V usage is TRBV5-1 and J usage is TRBJ2-3; TRBD2 agrees at 8 bases. Looked up from germline, CDR1 is SGHRS and CDR2 is YFSETQ. The CDR3 spans 15 residues. Trimming at V came to 7 bases and at J to 4 bases, leaving 11 bases not matched to a gene. The CDR3 region has the DNA TGCGCCAGCGGCAGCGGGAGCTTCTCCCCAGATACGCAGTATTTT. Protein sequence: CASGSGSFSPDTQYF. Variable domain in full (rest from reference TRBV5-1 and TRBJ2-3): KAGVTQTPRYLIKTRGQQVTLSCSPISGHRSVSWYQQTPGQGLQFLFEYFSETQRNKGNFPGRFSGRQFSNSRSEMNVSTLELGDSALYLCASGSGSFSPDTQYFGPGTRLTVL.

This clonotype came up many times. The rearrangement links TRBV5-1 to TRBJ2-7; D is uncertain. Trimming left V 0 bases short and J 0 bases short, with 7 bases between. The CDR3 extends over 14 amino acids. Per germline, CDR1 SGHRS and CDR2 YFSETQ. DNA of the CDR3: TGCGCCAGCAGCTTGGGTGGCAGCTCCTACGAGCAGTACTTC. It codes for CASSLGGSSYEQYF.

There are many counts of this clonotype. V usage is TRBV24-1 and J usage is TRBJ2-2; a weak D match, TRBD1 (5 bases). This CDR3 has 15 amino acids. Germline V lookup: CDR1 KGHDR, CDR2 SFDVKD. V was pared by 4 bases and J by 4 bases, with 12 bases between. The CDR3 loop reads CATSEAGKFTGELFF. The DNA of the CDR3 is TGTGCCACCAGTGAGGCAGGGAAGTTCACCGGGGAGCTGTTTTTT.